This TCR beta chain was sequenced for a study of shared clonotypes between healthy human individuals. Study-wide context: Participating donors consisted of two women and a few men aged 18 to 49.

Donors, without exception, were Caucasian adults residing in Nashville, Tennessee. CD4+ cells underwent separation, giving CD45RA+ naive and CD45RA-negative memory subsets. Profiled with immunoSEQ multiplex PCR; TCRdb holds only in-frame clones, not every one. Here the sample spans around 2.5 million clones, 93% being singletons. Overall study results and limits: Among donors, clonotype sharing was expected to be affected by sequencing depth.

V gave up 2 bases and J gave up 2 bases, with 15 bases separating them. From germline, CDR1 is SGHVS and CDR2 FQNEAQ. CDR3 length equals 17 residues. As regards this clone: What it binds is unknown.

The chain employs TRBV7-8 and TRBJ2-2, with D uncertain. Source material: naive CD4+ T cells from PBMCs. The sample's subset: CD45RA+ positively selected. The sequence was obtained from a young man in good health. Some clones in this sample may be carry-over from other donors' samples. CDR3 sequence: CASSLRYSVTNTGELFF. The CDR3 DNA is TGTGCCAGCAGCTTACGATATTCGGTAACTAACACCGGGGAGCTGTTTTTT.